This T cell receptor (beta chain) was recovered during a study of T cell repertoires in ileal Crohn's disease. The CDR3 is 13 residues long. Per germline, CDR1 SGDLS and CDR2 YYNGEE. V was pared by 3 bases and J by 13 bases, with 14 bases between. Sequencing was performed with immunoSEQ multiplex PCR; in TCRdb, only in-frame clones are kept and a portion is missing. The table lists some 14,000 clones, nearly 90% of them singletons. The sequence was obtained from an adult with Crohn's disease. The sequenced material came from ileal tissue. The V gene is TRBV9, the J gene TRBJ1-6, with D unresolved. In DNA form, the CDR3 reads TGTGCCAGCAGCGCCCTGAGGCTTCGGCCCCTCCACTTT. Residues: CASSALRLRPLHF.